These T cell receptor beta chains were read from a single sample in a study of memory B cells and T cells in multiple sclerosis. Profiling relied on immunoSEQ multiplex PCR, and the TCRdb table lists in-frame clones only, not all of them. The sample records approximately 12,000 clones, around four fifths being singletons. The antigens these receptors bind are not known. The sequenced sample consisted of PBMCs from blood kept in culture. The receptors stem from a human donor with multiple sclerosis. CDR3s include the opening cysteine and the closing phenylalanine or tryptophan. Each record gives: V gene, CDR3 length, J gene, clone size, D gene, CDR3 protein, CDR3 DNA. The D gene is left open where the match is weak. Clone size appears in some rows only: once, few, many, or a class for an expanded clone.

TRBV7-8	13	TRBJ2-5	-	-	CASSLQGMKTQYF	TGTGCCAGCAGCTTACAGGGGATGAAGACCCAGTACTTC
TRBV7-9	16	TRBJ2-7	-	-	CASSALLGSSSYEQYF	TGTGCCAGCAGCGCCCTTTTAGGATCAAGCTCCTACGAGCAGTACTTC
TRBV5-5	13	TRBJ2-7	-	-	CASSYSWWDEQYF	TGTGCCAGCAGCTACTCCTGGTGGGACGAGCAGTACTTC
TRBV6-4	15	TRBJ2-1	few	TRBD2	CASSDSSGGANEQFF	TGTGCCAGCAGTGACTCTAGCGGGGGGGCCAATGAGCAGTTCTTC
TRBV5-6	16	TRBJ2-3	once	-	CASSSSVSRTTDTQYF	TGTGCCAGCAGCTCCTCTGTCTCCCGGACAACGGATACGCAGTATTTT
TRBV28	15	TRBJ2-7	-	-	CASSSWTLSSYEQYF	TGTGCCAGCAGTTCCTGGACACTGAGCTCCTACGAGCAGTACTTC
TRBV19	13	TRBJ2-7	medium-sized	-	CASSTGLRYEQYF	TGTGCCAGTAGTACCGGGCTCCGGTACGAGCAGTACTTC
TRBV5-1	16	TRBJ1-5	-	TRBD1	CASRVDPRDSHQPQHF	TGCGCCAGCAGGGTTGACCCACGGGACAGCCATCAGCCCCAGCATTTT
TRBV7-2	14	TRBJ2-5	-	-	CASSLMEYQETQYF	TGTGCCAGCAGCTTAATGGAGTACCAAGAGACCCAGTACTTC
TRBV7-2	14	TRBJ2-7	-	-	CASSTGTGLYEQYF	TGTGCCAGCAGCACCGGTACAGGGCTCTACGAGCAGTACTTC
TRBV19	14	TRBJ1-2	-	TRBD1	CASIYHRGFYGYTF	TGTGCCAGTATTTATCACAGGGGGTTCTATGGCTACACCTTC
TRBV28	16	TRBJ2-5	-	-	CASSLSINGLQETQYF	TGTGCCAGCAGTTTAAGTATCAACGGACTCCAAGAGACCCAGTACTTC
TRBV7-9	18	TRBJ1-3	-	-	CASSPTFGSGAGGNTIYF	TGTGCCAGCAGCCCCACCTTCGGATCCGGGGCGGGGGGAAACACCATATATTTT
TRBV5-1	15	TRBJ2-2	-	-	CASSRDSLNTGELFF	TGCGCCAGCAGCCGCGACAGTCTAAACACCGGGGAGCTGTTTTTT
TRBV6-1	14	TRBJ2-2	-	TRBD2	CASRLLAGVGELFF	TGTGCCAGCAGGTTACTAGCGGGAGTCGGGGAGCTGTTTTTT
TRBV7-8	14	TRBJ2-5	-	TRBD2	CASSPGGPQETQYF	TGTGCCAGCAGCCCGGGGGGACCACAAGAGACCCAGTACTTC
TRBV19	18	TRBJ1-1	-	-	CASSIGGLSFRLATEAFF	TGTGCCAGTAGTATAGGGGGCCTTAGTTTTCGCTTGGCCACTGAAGCTTTCTTT
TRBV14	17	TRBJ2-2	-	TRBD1	CASSQRTGSPYTGELFF	TGTGCCAGCAGCCAAAGGACAGGTTCCCCATACACCGGGGAGCTGTTTTTT
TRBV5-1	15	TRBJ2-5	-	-	CASSSTGSGGETQYF	TGCGCCAGCAGCTCCACAGGGTCAGGAGGGGAGACCCAGTACTTC
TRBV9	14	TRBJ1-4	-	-	CASSVDPGNEKLFF	TGTGCCAGCAGCGTAGACCCAGGGAATGAAAAACTGTTTTTT
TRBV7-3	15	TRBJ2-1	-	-	CASSPEGASYNEQFF	TGTGCCAGCAGCCCCGAAGGGGCTAGCTACAATGAGCAGTTCTTC
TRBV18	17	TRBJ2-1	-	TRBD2	CASSIGTSGRSYNEQFF	TGTGCCAGCTCCATCGGGACTAGCGGACGCTCCTACAATGAGCAGTTCTTC
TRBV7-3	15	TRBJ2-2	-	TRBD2	CASSLGLAGTGELFF	TGTGCCAGCAGCTTGGGACTAGCGGGAACCGGGGAGCTGTTTTTT
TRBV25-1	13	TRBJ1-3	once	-	CASSGVGGNTIYF	TGTGCCAGCAGTGGAGTTGGAGGAAACACCATATATTTT
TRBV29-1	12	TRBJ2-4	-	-	CSVAQEGNIQYF	TGCAGCGTTGCACAGGAGGGGAACATTCAGTACTTC
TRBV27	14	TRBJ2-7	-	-	CASSLLGHHYEQYF	TGTGCCAGCAGTTTATTAGGACACCACTACGAGCAGTACTTC
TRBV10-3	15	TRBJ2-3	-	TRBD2	CAISGTSGSTDTQYF	TGTGCCATCAGTGGTACTAGCGGGAGTACAGATACGCAGTATTTT
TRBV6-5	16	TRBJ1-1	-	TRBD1	CASSYSRDREDTEAFF	TGTGCCAGCAGTTACTCGAGGGACAGAGAGGACACTGAAGCTTTCTTT
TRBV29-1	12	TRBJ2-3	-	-	CSVGLAADTQYF	TGCAGCGTTGGTCTGGCGGCAGATACGCAGTATTTT
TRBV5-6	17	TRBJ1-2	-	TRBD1	CASSIALNLQGKNGYTF	TGTGCCAGCAGCATAGCCCTCAATCTACAGGGGAAGAATGGCTACACCTTC
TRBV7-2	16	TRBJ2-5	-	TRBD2	CASTLDGGSSKETQYF	TGTGCCAGCACCCTCGACGGCGGGAGCTCCAAAGAGACCCAGTACTTC
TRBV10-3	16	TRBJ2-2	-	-	CAISESTGLNTGELFF	TGTGCCATCAGTGAGTCGACGGGGCTGAACACCGGGGAGCTGTTTTTT
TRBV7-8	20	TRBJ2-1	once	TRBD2	CASSLVLGSGSLGSYNEQFF	TGTGCCAGCAGCTTAGTATTGGGTAGCGGGAGTTTGGGCTCCTACAATGAGCAGTTCTTC
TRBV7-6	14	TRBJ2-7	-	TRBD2	CASSLNGGKNEQYF	TGTGCCAGCAGCTTAAACGGGGGGAAGAACGAGCAGTACTTC
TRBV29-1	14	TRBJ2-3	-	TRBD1	CSVRTGGLGDTQYF	TGCAGCGTTAGGACAGGGGGCTTAGGGGATACGCAGTATTTT
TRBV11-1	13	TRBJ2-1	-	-	CASSLNEMGEQFF	TGTGCCAGCAGCTTAAACGAAATGGGAGAGCAGTTCTTC
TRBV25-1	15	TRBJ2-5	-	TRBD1	CASSVDRGPLETQYF	TGTGCCAGCAGTGTGGACAGGGGGCCTCTAGAGACCCAGTACTTC
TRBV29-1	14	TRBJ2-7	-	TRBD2	CSVSLAGNSYEQYF	TGCAGCGTTTCACTAGCGGGGAATTCCTACGAGCAGTACTTC
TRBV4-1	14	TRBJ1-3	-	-	CASSLSRGRETIYF	TGCGCCAGCAGCCTCAGCCGAGGCCGGGAAACCATATATTTT
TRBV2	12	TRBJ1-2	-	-	CASSGEGDGYTF	TGTGCCAGCAGTGGTGAGGGGGATGGCTACACCTTC
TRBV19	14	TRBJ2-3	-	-	CASSMLLAGDTQYF	TGTGCCAGTAGTATGTTACTAGCCGGTGATACGCAGTATTTT
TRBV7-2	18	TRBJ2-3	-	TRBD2	CASSLWGTSGSSTDTQYF	TGTGCCAGCAGCTTATGGGGGACTAGCGGGAGTAGTACAGATACGCAGTATTTT
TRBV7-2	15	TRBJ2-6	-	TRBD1	CASSPTGTGANVLTF	TGTGCCAGCAGCCCGACAGGGACCGGGGCCAACGTCCTGACTTTC
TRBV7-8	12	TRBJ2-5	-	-	CASSLGDETQYF	TGTGCCAGCAGCTTAGGGGACGAGACCCAGTACTTC
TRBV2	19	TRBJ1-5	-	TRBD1	CASSEARDRGFVGNQPQHF	TGTGCCAGCAGTGAAGCACGGGACAGGGGCTTTGTAGGCAATCAGCCCCAGCATTTT
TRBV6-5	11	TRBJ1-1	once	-	CASSYGREAFF	TGTGCCAGCAGTTACGGCAGGGAAGCTTTCTTT
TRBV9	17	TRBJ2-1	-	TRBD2	CASSPRGGGWSYNEQFF	TGTGCCAGCAGCCCTCGGGGGGGAGGATGGTCCTACAATGAGCAGTTCTTC
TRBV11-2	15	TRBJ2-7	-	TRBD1	CASSPSVGTAYEQYF	TGTGCCAGCAGCCCATCCGTCGGGACAGCCTACGAGCAGTACTTC
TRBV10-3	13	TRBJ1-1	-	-	CAIRGGGVTEAFF	TGTGCCATCAGAGGAGGGGGTGTCACTGAAGCTTTCTTT
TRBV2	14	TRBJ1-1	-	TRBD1	CASSADRRNTEAFF	TGTGCCAGCAGCGCGGACAGGAGAAACACTGAAGCTTTCTTT
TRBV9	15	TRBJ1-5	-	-	CASSGGGGSNQPQHF	TGTGCCAGCAGCGGCGGGGGGGGCTCCAATCAGCCCCAGCATTTT
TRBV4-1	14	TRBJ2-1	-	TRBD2	CASRVSGREGEQFF	TGCGCCAGCAGAGTGAGCGGGAGGGAAGGTGAGCAGTTCTTC
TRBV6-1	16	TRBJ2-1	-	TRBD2	CASSELAGERYNEQFF	TGTGCCAGCAGTGAACTAGCGGGAGAAAGGTACAATGAGCAGTTCTTC
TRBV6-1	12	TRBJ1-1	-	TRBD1	CASLPGQGRAFF	TGTGCCAGTCTTCCGGGACAGGGACGGGCTTTCTTT
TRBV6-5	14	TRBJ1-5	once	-	CASSPTYSNQPQHF	TGTGCCAGCAGTCCCACTTATAGCAATCAGCCCCAGCATTTT